These T cell receptor beta chains were read from a single sample in a study of human T cells and chemical hapten exposure. TCRdb re-analysed the RACE reads in MiXCR, keeping a single row per CDR3 protein. The sample contains fewer than 400,000 distinct CDR3 sequences, around 7% of which appear only once. Sequenced here: whole blood, sampled in connection with sensitization to the hapten diphenylcyclopropenone (DPC). The origin of the receptors is a woman aged 18-29 years with alopecia areata. Some clones in this sample may be carry-over from other donors' samples. CDR3s include the opening cysteine and the closing phenylalanine or tryptophan. The D gene is left open where the match is weak. Not all rows give a size; the values are once, few, many and, for expanded clones, a class.

clone size	D gene	V gene	J gene	CDR3 DNA	CDR3 protein
many	-	TRBV4-3	TRBJ2-3	TGCGCCAGCAGCCAAGGGGGAGGAGGGGCTACGCAGTATTTT	CASSQGGGGATQYF
many	-	TRBV12-3/TRBV12-4	TRBJ2-1	TGTGCCAGCAGTTCCTACCGGCCCTACAATGAGCAGTTCTTC	CASSSYRPYNEQFF
-	TRBD2	TRBV20-1	TRBJ2-3	TGCAGTGCTAGAGATCTCGAGACGGGGGGGGACACAGATACGCAGTATTTT	CSARDLETGGDTDTQYF
few	TRBD1	TRBV6-5	TRBJ1-2	TGTGCCAGCAGCCCAAGGGACAGGCGAGGCTATGGCTACACCTTC	CASSPRDRRGYGYTF
many	-	TRBV28	TRBJ2-3	TGTGCCAGCAGTTTGTGGGGGAGAATTACAGATACGCAGTATTTT	CASSLWGRITDTQYF
few	-	TRBV3-1	TRBJ1-1	TGTGCCAGCAGCCAAGATACCAGAGGGGCTTTCTTT	CASSQDTRGAFF
many	-	TRBV7-8	TRBJ2-7	TGTGCCAGCAGCTTAGATTACAGACCCAGCTCCTACGAGCAGTACTTC	CASSLDYRPSSYEQYF
few	-	TRBV5-6	TRBJ2-2	TGTGCCAGCAGCCAACAAAACAGAGGACACACCGGGGAGCTGTTTTTT	CASSQQNRGHTGELFF
many	-	TRBV12-3/TRBV12-4	TRBJ1-5	TGTGCCAGCAGTTTCCCCCGACCGGGGAATCAGCCCCAGCATTTT	CASSFPRPGNQPQHF
few	-	TRBV28	TRBJ1-1	TGTGCCAGCAGTTTAGGGCATAGAGTGGCTGAAGCTTTCTTT	CASSLGHRVAEAFF
few	TRBD1	TRBV10-3	TRBJ2-2	TGTGCCATCAGAGGGGGACAGGGGGCAAATCCGAACACCGGGGAGCTGTTTTTT	CAIRGGQGANPNTGELFF
-	-	TRBV27	TRBJ2-7	TGTGCCAGCAGGCCCGACGGCCACGAGCAGTACTTC	CASRPDGHEQYF
-	-	TRBV6-5	TRBJ1-5	TGTGCCAGCCCGAGACGTGATCAGCCCCAGCATTTT	CASPRRDQPQHF
few	-	TRBV10-2	TRBJ1-1	TGCGCCAGCACTCGATTACGGCTCGGGGACACTGAAGCTTTCTTT	CASTRLRLGDTEAFF
few	TRBD1	TRBV7-2	TRBJ1-1	TGTGCCACCAGATCGGGGACAGTAGACACTGAAGCTTTCTTT	CATRSGTVDTEAFF
-	-	TRBV2	TRBJ1-2	TGTGCCACTTCGCTGCAGGGTAGCTATGGCTACACCTTC	CATSLQGSYGYTF
many	-	TRBV6-5	TRBJ2-5	TGTGCCAGCAGAGCCCTGCAGCGGATGAAGACCCAGTACTTC	CASRALQRMKTQYF
many	TRBD1	TRBV5-1	TRBJ1-4	TGCGCCAGCAGCTTGACACAGGGGGCAGGTGAAAAACTGTTTTTT	CASSLTQGAGEKLFF
many	-	TRBV28	TRBJ2-7	TGTGCCAGCAGTTTTTCCTTCTACGAGCAGTACTTC	CASSFSFYEQYF
many	-	TRBV7-8	TRBJ2-1	TGTGCCAGCACCTACCCCGAGATCTATGAGCAGTTCTTC	CASTYPEIYEQFF
many	TRBD2	TRBV20-1	TRBJ2-3	TGCAGTGCTAGAGATCCAGCTGAGGGGACTAGCAGCACAGATACGCAGTATTTT	CSARDPAEGTSSTDTQYF
many	TRBD1	TRBV29-1	TRBJ2-7	TGCAGCGTTGAAAGTCAGGGGGCCGGCGAGCAGTACTTC	CSVESQGAGEQYF
many	-	TRBV12-3/TRBV12-4	TRBJ1-6	TGTGCCAGCAGCCGAGTTCGGGGAAGGAATTCACCCCTCCACTTT	CASSRVRGRNSPLHF
-	-	TRBV28	TRBJ1-1	TGTGCCAGCAGTAGTTTGCAAACCGGACAGAGACTGTCTGAAGCTTTCTTT	CASSSLQTGQRLSEAFF
few	-	TRBV24-1	TRBJ2-5	TGTGCCACCAGTGATTCCGGGCCCCAAGAGACCCAGTACTTC	CATSDSGPQETQYF
many	-	TRBV3-1	TRBJ1-3	TGTGCCAGCAGCCATATTAGAAACACCATATATTTT	CASSHIRNTIYF
-	-	TRBV5-1	TRBJ1-6	TGCGCCAGCAGTTACTGGGCGAATTCACCCCTCCACTTT	CASSYWANSPLHF
many	-	TRBV12-3/TRBV12-4	TRBJ1-5	TGTGCCAGCAGTTCACAGGGTAAGGGGTATCAGCCCCAGCATTTT	CASSSQGKGYQPQHF
many	TRBD2	TRBV5-8	TRBJ2-3	TGTGCCAGCTCCGGACTAGCGGGGTTCCCAGATACGCAGTATTTT	CASSGLAGFPDTQYF
few	-	TRBV6-5	TRBJ1-2	TGTGCCAGCAGTTACTCGCCCACGTCAATCTGGGATGGCTACACCTTC	CASSYSPTSIWDGYTF
-	-	TRBV7-2	TRBJ1-5	TGTGCCAGCAGCTTAGGAGGGTTCAGGGGTCAGCCCCAGCATTTT	CASSLGGFRGQPQHF
few	TRBD2	TRBV9	TRBJ2-5	TGTGCCAGCAGCCCCCCCGGGACTAGCGGGGTAGAGACCCAGTACTTC	CASSPPGTSGVETQYF